The rows below give T cell receptor beta chains drawn from one sample of a study of shared clonotypes between healthy human individuals. Sequencing used immunoSEQ multiplex PCR; TCRdb keeps in-frame clones, though not all of them. Of 2 million to 2.5 million clones listed, 85% to 95% are singletons. Sequencing used naive CD8+ T cells from PBMCs. The receptors shown here come from a man between 18 and 29 years old in good health. Some clones in this sample may be carry-over from other donors' samples. The CDR3 runs from the conserved cysteine through the conserved F or W. D genes are given only for firm matches. Clone size is stated in some rows and not others, as once, few, many or a class when expanded.

D gene | clone size | CDR3 length | J gene | V gene | CDR3 protein | CDR3 DNA
NA | NA | 12 | TRBJ2-2 | TRBV11-2 | CASSLDQWELFF | TGTGCCAGCAGCTTAGATCAGTGGGAGCTGTTTTTT
TRBD1 | once | 17 | TRBJ1-5 | TRBV10-3 | CAISESPGGRSNQPQHF | TGTGCCATCAGTGAGTCGCCAGGGGGTCGGAGCAATCAGCCCCAGCATTTT
TRBD2 | NA | 16 | TRBJ2-5 | TRBV28 | CASSRGLAGLQETQYF | TGTGCCAGCAGCAGGGGACTAGCGGGCCTCCAAGAGACCCAGTACTTC
TRBD1 | NA | 16 | TRBJ2-1 | TRBV4-1 | CASSQQTGGTVNEQFF | TGCGCCAGCAGCCAACAGACAGGGGGGACGGTCAATGAGCAGTTCTTC
NA | NA | 14 | TRBJ2-7 | TRBV5-1 | CASSLGDGSYEQYF | TGCGCCAGCAGCTTGGGTGACGGCTCCTACGAGCAGTACTTC
NA | once | 9 | TRBJ2-1 | TRBV29-1 | CSVGGTQFF | TGCAGCGTTGGGGGAACCCAGTTCTTC
TRBD2 | NA | 16 | TRBJ2-7 | TRBV2 | CASSEVGLAGSHEQYF | TGTGCCAGCAGTGAAGTGGGACTAGCGGGTTCCCACGAGCAGTACTTC
NA | NA | 15 | TRBJ2-7 | TRBV10-3 | CAISGGAGAAYEQYF | TGTGCCATCAGTGGAGGGGCGGGGGCGGCATACGAGCAGTACTTC
NA | NA | 14 | TRBJ2-1 | TRBV27 | CASTLGGPYNEQFF | TGTGCCAGCACCTTAGGGGGTCCCTACAATGAGCAGTTCTTC
TRBD2 | once | 15 | TRBJ2-3 | TRBV27 | CASSGLAGASDTQYF | TGTGCCAGCAGTGGACTAGCGGGAGCTTCAGATACGCAGTATTTT
TRBD1 | NA | 15 | TRBJ2-2 | TRBV5-1 | CASSWDRGTIGELFF | TGCGCCAGCAGCTGGGACAGGGGGACGATCGGGGAGCTGTTTTTT
NA | NA | 18 | TRBJ2-7 | TRBV28 | CASSAFITGYKFSYEQYF | TGTGCCAGCAGCGCCTTTATCACAGGGTATAAGTTTTCCTACGAGCAGTACTTC
TRBD2 | NA | 20 | TRBJ2-3 | TRBV4-3 | CASSHFLSGSYLQSTDTQYF | TGCGCCAGCAGCCATTTCTTGAGCGGGAGCTATCTACAAAGCACAGATACGCAGTATTTT
TRBD1 | NA | 14 | TRBJ2-7 | TRBV2 | CASRAGTDKYEQYF | TGTGCCAGCAGGGCCGGGACAGATAAGTACGAGCAGTACTTC
NA | NA | 16 | TRBJ1-4 | TRBV7-8 | CASSLSPQGGSWKLFF | TGTGCCAGCAGCTTATCACCCCAGGGAGGGTCGTGGAAACTGTTTTTT
NA | NA | 14 | TRBJ2-7 | TRBV9 | CASSEGGVSYEQYF | TGTGCCAGCAGCGAGGGGGGCGTCTCCTACGAGCAGTACTTC
NA | NA | 13 | TRBJ1-2 | TRBV5-8 | CASSLVVNYGYTF | TGTGCCAGCAGCTTGGTGGTTAACTATGGCTACACCTTC
NA | NA | 15 | TRBJ1-1 | TRBV9 | CASSVRDGMNTEAFF | TGTGCCAGCAGCGTCCGAGATGGGATGAACACTGAAGCTTTCTTT
NA | NA | 16 | TRBJ2-7 | TRBV5-4 | CASSLGVLRGSDEQYF | TGTGCCAGCAGCTTGGGGGTCTTGAGGGGTTCCGACGAGCAGTACTTC
TRBD1 | NA | 16 | TRBJ2-7 | TRBV6-4 | CASSEGRTGGLYEQYF | TGTGCCAGCAGTGAGGGCCGGACAGGGGGCTTATACGAGCAGTACTTC
NA | NA | 16 | TRBJ2-7 | TRBV4-1 | CASSQEHRTPLREQYF | TGCGCCAGCAGCCAGGAGCACCGGACCCCACTTCGGGAGCAGTACTTC
NA | once | 15 | TRBJ2-2 | TRBV11-2 | CASRGPGSKGGELFF | TGTGCCAGCAGAGGACCGGGATCAAAGGGGGGGGAGCTGTTTTTT
NA | NA | 14 | TRBJ2-1 | TRBV15 | CATSRGVLNNEQFF | TGTGCCACCAGCAGGGGGGTGCTTAACAATGAGCAGTTCTTC
TRBD2 | NA | 15 | TRBJ2-7 | TRBV7-2 | CASSLWREGLYEQYF | TGTGCCAGCAGCTTATGGCGGGAGGGCCTCTACGAGCAGTACTTC
NA | NA | 16 | TRBJ2-7 | TRBV28 | CASTWVAGAGAYEQYF | TGTGCCAGCACCTGGGTCGCGGGGGCGGGTGCCTACGAGCAGTACTTC
NA | NA | 15 | TRBJ1-1 | TRBV27 | CASSPLFTLNTEAFF | TGTGCCAGCAGTCCCCTGTTCACGTTGAACACTGAAGCTTTCTTT
NA | NA | 15 | TRBJ2-1 | TRBV5-5 | CASSLVGGPYNEQFF | TGTGCCAGCAGCTTGGTGGGGGGCCCCTACAATGAGCAGTTCTTC
NA | NA | 15 | TRBJ2-2 | TRBV5-4 | CASSFFRDGTGELFF | TGTGCCAGCAGCTTCTTCAGGGACGGCACCGGGGAGCTGTTTTTT
NA | NA | 12 | TRBJ2-2 | TRBV7-9 | CASSLVVGELFF | TGTGCCAGCAGCTTAGTGGTCGGGGAGCTGTTTTTT
TRBD2 | NA | 17 | TRBJ2-2 | TRBV9 | CASSVSGRPTMNGELFF | TGTGCCAGCAGCGTAAGCGGGAGGCCGACTATGAACGGGGAGCTGTTTTTT
NA | NA | 14 | TRBJ2-7 | TRBV9 | CASSPGPSFGEQYF | TGTGCCAGCAGTCCGGGACCTAGCTTTGGCGAGCAGTACTTC
NA | once | 14 | TRBJ1-4 | TRBV27 | CASSFRRSNEKLFF | TGTGCCAGCAGTTTCCGGCGGTCTAATGAAAAACTGTTTTTT
NA | NA | 13 | TRBJ2-7 | TRBV5-1 | CASSGQNSYEQYF | TGCGCCAGCAGCGGACAGAACTCCTACGAGCAGTACTTC
NA | NA | 12 | TRBJ2-7 | TRBV6-6 | CASSSDSYEQYF | TGTGCCAGCAGTTCGGACAGCTACGAGCAGTACTTC
TRBD2 | NA | 17 | TRBJ2-1 | TRBV10-1 | CASSSLVAGGAYNEQFF | TGCGCCAGCAGCTCCCTAGTGGCGGGAGGCGCCTACAATGAGCAGTTCTTC
NA | NA | 11 | TRBJ2-1 | TRBV27 | CASSSPNEQFF | TGTGCCAGCAGTTCTCCGAATGAGCAGTTCTTC
TRBD2 | NA | 18 | TRBJ2-5 | TRBV4-1 | CASSQRERLAGVFETQYF | TGCGCCAGCAGCCAAAGAGAGCGACTAGCGGGAGTCTTTGAGACCCAGTACTTC
NA | NA | 12 | TRBJ2-7 | TRBV11-2 | CASSWGGDEQYF | TGTGCCAGCAGCTGGGGAGGTGACGAGCAGTACTTC
NA | NA | 16 | TRBJ2-3 | TRBV4-1 | CASSQGAGRNTDTQYF | TGCGCCAGCAGCCAAGGGGCAGGGCGAAACACAGATACGCAGTATTTT
NA | NA | 14 | TRBJ1-2 | TRBV5-1 | CASSSLGGSDGYTF | TGCGCCAGCAGCTCTCTTGGGGGATCAGATGGCTACACCTTC
NA | once | 12 | TRBJ1-2 | TRBV12-5 | CASGLETERVTF | TGTGCTAGTGGGCTAGAAACAGAGAGAGTGACCTTC
NA | NA | 12 | TRBJ1-1 | TRBV7-9 | CASSLAETEAFF | TGTGCCAGCAGCTTAGCCGAGACAGAAGCTTTCTTT
NA | NA | 16 | TRBJ1-5 | TRBV27 | CASSPTPRGVDQPQHF | TGTGCCAGCAGTCCCACACCCCGGGGTGTCGATCAGCCCCAGCATTTT
NA | NA | 17 | TRBJ1-5 | TRBV9 | CASSAGPTGNGNQPQHF | TGTGCCAGCAGCGCCGGCCCTACAGGGAATGGCAATCAGCCCCAGCATTTT
NA | NA | 16 | TRBJ1-3 | TRBV29-1 | CSVEARTWPLPNTIYF | TGCAGCGTTGAAGCGCGTACGTGGCCTCTGCCAAACACCATATATTTT
NA | NA | 16 | TRBJ2-5 | TRBV7-3 | CASSLGLRERGETQYF | TGTGCCAGCAGCTTAGGTCTACGGGAAAGGGGGGAGACCCAGTACTTC
NA | NA | 13 | TRBJ1-6 | TRBV4-2 | CASNTGVYSPLHF | TGTGCCAGCAACACTGGAGTTTATTCACCCCTCCACTTT
TRBD2 | NA | 15 | TRBJ2-7 | TRBV5-6 | CASSTGGTVSYEQYF | TGTGCCAGCAGCACCGGGGGGACTGTGTCCTACGAGCAGTACTTC
TRBD2 | NA | 17 | TRBJ2-2 | TRBV7-9 | CASRSPGLAGDTGELFF | TGTGCCAGCAGATCACCGGGACTAGCGGGAGACACCGGGGAGCTGTTTTTT